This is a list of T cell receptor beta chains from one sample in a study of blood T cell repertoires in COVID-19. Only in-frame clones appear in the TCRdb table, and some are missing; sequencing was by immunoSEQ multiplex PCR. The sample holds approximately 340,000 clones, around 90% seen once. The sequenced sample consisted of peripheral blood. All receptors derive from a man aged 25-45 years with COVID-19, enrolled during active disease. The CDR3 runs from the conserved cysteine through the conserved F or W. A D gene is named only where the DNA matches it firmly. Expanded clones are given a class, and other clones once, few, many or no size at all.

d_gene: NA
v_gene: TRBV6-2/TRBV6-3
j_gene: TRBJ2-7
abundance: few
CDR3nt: TGTGCCAGCAGTGATACGAGGCAGCCCTCCTACGAGCAGTACTTC
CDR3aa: CASSDTRQPSYEQYF

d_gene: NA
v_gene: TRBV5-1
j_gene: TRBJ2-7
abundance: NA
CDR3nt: TGCGCCAGCAGCTACGACACTTACGAGCAGTACTTC
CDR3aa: CASSYDTYEQYF

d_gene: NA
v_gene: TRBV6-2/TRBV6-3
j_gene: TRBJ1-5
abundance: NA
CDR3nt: TGTGCCAGCAGTCGCCAGGGTAACAATCAGCCCCAGCATTTT
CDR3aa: CASSRQGNNQPQHF

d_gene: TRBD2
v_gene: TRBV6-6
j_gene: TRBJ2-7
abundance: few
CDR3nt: TGTGCCAGCAGTTTGTCCGGGACTAGCGGGAGGCAGGGACAGTACTTC
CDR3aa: CASSLSGTSGRQGQYF

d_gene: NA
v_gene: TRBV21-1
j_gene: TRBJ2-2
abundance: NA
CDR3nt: TGTGCCAGCAGCAAAGTAGGAGGTAACACCGGGGAGCTGTTTTTT
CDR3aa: CASSKVGGNTGELFF

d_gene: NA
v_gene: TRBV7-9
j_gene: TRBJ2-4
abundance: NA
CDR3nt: TGTGCCAGCAGCTTTGGGGGACAAACCGATATAGCCAAAAACATTCAGTACTTC
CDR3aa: CASSFGGQTDIAKNIQYF

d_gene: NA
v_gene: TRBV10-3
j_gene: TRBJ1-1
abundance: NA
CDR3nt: TGTGCCATCAGCGACGGTCAGGGTGGGGACACTGAAGCTTTCTTT
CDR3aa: CAISDGQGGDTEAFF

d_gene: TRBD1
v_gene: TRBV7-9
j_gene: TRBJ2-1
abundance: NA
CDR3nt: TGTGCCAGCAGCTTAGCTGGGACAGGAATGTATGAGCAGTTCTTC
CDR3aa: CASSLAGTGMYEQFF

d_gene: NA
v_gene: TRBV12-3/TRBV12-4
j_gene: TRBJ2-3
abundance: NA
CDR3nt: TGTGCCAGCAGGTCCTCCGCAGATACGCAGTATTTT
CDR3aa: CASRSSADTQYF

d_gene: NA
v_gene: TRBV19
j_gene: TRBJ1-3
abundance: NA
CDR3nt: TGTGCCAGTACTTGGCAGGAAGGAAACACCATATATTTT
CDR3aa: CASTWQEGNTIYF

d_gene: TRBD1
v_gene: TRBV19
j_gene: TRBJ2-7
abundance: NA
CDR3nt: TGTGCCAGTAGTACGCATCCGGGACAGGGTAATTTC
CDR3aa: CASSTHPGQGNF

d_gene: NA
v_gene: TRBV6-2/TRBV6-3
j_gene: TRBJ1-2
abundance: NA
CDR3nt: TGTGCCAGCAGTCCCGCGGGCGCTAATCCTCTTAACTATGGCTACACCTTC
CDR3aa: CASSPAGANPLNYGYTF

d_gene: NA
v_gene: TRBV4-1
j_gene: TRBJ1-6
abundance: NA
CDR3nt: TGCGCCAGCAGCCATGAACAGGGTAGCTCCTATAATTCACCCCTCCACTTT
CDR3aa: CASSHEQGSSYNSPLHF

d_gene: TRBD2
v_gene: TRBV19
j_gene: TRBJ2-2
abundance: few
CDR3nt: TGTGCCAGTAGTCCAGGACTAGCGCCCGGGGGGGAGCTGTTTTTT
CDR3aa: CASSPGLAPGGELFF

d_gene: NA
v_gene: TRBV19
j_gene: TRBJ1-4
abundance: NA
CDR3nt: TGTGCCAGTAGTATAGATCAGGGAACGCGGACTAATGAAAAACTGTTTTTT
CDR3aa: CASSIDQGTRTNEKLFF

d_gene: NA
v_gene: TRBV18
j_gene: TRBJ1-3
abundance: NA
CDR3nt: TGTGCCAGCTCACCAGGGGCCGGCTCTGGAAACACCATATATTTT
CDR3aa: CASSPGAGSGNTIYF

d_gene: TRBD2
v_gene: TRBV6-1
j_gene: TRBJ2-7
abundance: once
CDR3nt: TGTGCCAGCAGTGAAGGACTAGCGGTCTACGAGCAGTACTTC
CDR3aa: CASSEGLAVYEQYF

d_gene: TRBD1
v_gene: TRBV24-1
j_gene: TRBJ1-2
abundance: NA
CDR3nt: TGTGCCACCAGTGATCGTATACAACAGGGGGCCCTGACTAACTATGGCTACACCTTC
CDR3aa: CATSDRIQQGALTNYGYTF

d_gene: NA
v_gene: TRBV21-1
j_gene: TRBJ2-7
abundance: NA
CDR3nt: TGTGCCAGCAGCTTAAGGGGACAGGCGGTCTACGAGCAGTACTTC
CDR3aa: CASSLRGQAVYEQYF

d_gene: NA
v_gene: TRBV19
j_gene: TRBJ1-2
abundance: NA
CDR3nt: TGTGCCAGTAGTCTCTCCAGGAGGCGTCACTATGGCTACACCTTC
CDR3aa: CASSLSRRRHYGYTF

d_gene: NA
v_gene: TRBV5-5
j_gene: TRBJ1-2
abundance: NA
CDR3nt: TGTGCCAGCAGCTTGAGGACGGTAGCCGGGAGTGGCTACACCTTC
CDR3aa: CASSLRTVAGSGYTF

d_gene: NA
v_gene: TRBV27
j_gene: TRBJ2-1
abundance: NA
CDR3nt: TGTGCCAGCAGCTTTGATGCCCTGCGGGACCCGTCCTACAATGAGCAGTTCTTC
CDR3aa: CASSFDALRDPSYNEQFF

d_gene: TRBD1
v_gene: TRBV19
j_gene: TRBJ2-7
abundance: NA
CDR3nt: TGTGCCAGTAGTACCCAGGGGGCATTAAGCGAGCAGTACTTC
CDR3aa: CASSTQGALSEQYF

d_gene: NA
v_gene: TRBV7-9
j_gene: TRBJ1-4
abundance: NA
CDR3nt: TGTGCCAGCAGCTTAGGGAGGGGCAGTTCTCCTAATGAAAAACTGTTTTTT
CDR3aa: CASSLGRGSSPNEKLFF

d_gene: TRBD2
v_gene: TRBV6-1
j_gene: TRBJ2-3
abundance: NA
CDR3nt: TGTGCCAGCAGTGCCGGACTAGCGGGCTTCACAGATACGCAGTATTTT
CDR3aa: CASSAGLAGFTDTQYF

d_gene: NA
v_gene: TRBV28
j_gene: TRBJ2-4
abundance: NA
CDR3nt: TGTGCCAGCAGTTTGGGGGGAGCAAAAAACATTCAGTACTTC
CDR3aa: CASSLGGAKNIQYF

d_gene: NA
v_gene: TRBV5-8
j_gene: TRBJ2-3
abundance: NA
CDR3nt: TGTGCCAGCAGCCTTGGGACAATACGTACGGATACGCAGTATTTT
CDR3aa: CASSLGTIRTDTQYF

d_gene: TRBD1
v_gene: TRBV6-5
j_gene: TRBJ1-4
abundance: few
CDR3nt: TGTGCCAGCAGTTCGACAGGGAGTAGAGAAAAACTGTTTTTT
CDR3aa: CASSSTGSREKLFF

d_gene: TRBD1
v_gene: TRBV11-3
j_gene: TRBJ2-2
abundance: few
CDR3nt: TGTGCCAGCAGGTCGGGTCAGGGGGCCACCGGGGAGCTGTTTTTT
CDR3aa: CASRSGQGATGELFF

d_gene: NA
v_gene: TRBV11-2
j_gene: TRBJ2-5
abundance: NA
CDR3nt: TGTGCCAGCAGCTTGGAACGGGGGAGTGGGACCCAGTACTTC
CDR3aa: CASSLERGSGTQYF

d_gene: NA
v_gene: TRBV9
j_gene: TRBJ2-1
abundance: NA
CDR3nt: TGTGCCAGCAGCGTAGAAGGACAGTGGTTCGATGAGCAGTTCTTC
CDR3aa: CASSVEGQWFDEQFF

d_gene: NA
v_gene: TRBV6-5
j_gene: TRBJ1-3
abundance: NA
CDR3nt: TGTGCCAGCAGTTACGCCGCCCCGGCCGGGAACACCATATATTTT
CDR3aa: CASSYAAPAGNTIYF

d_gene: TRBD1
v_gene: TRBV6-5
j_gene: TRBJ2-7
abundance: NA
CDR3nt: TGTGCCAGCAGACGGGACAGGGATACCTACGAGCAGTACTTC
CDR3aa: CASRRDRDTYEQYF

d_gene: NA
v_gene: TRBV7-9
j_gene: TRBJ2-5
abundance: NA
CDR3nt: TGTGCCACGGGAGTCGGGACAGCCAGACAAGAGACCCAGTACTTC
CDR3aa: CATGVGTARQETQYF

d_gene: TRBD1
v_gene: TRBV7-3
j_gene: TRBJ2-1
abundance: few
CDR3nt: TGTGCCAGCAGCTTAACGACAGGGATCTACAATGAGCAGTTCTTC
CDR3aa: CASSLTTGIYNEQFF

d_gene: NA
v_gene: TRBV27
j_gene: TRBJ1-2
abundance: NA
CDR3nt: TGTGCCAGCAGTACCCACAGCCACTCTAACTATGGCTACACCTTC
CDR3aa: CASSTHSHSNYGYTF

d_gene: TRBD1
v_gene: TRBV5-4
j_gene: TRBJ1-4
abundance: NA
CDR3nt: TGTGCCAGCAGCAGGGGACAGGGTGGAGTGACTAATGAAAAACTGTTTTTT
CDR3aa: CASSRGQGGVTNEKLFF

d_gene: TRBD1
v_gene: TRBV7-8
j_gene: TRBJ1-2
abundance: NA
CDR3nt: TGTGCCAGCAGCCCGATGACAGGGGCCTACGGGGGCTACACCTTC
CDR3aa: CASSPMTGAYGGYTF

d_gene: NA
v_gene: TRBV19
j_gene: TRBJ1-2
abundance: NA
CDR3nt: TGTGCCAGTAGTATCGCCAGGGAGGTTGGGAATAACTATGGCTACACCTTC
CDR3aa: CASSIAREVGNNYGYTF

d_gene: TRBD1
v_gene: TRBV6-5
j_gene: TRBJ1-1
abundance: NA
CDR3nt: TGTGCCAGCAGTTACCCAGCGGGAGGGGGCGCGCCTGAAGCTTTCTTT
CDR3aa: CASSYPAGGGAPEAFF

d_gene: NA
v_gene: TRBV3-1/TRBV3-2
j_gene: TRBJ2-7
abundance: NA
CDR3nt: TGTGCCAGCAGCCTCAGAGGGGGCGAGCAGTACTTC
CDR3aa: CASSLRGGEQYF

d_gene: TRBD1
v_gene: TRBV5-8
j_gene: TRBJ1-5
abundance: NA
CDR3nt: TGTGCCAGCAGCTTGGGGCAAACAGGGGTTCGATGGGGTCAGCCCCAGCATTTT
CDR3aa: CASSLGQTGVRWGQPQHF

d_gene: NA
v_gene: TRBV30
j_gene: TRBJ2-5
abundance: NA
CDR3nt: TGTGCCCTGGTCTCGGGTGGGGAGACCCAGTACTTC
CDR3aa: CALVSGGETQYF

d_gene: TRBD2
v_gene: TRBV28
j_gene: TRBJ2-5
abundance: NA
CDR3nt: TGTGCCAGCAGTCTAGCGGGAGGAGGGGAGACCCAGTACTTC
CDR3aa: CASSLAGGGETQYF

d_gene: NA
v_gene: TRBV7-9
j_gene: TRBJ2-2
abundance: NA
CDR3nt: TGTGCCAGCAGCTTCCAGCCGGCAGGGATTCCCGGGGAGCTGTTTTTT
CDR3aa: CASSFQPAGIPGELFF

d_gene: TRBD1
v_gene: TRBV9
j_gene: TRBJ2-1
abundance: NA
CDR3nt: TGTGCCAGCAGCCCCCCGGCGAACAGGGGTGGGTACAATGAGCAGTTCTTC
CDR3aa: CASSPPANRGGYNEQFF